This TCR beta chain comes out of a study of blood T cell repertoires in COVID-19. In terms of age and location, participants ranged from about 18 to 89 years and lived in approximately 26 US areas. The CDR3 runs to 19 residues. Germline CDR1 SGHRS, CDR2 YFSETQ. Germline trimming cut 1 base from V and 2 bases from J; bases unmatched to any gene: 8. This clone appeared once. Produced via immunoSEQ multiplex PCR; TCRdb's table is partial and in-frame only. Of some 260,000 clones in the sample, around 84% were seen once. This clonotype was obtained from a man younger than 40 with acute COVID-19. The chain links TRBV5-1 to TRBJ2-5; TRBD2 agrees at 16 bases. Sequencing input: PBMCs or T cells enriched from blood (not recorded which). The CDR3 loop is CASSLTTGLAGGAQETQYF. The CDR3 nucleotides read TGCGCCAGCAGCTTGACCACGGGACTAGCGGGGGGGGCGCAAGAGACCCAGTACTTC. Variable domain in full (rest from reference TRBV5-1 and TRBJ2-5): KAGVTQTPRYLIKTRGQQVTLSCSPISGHRSVSWYQQTPGQGLQFLFEYFSETQRNKGNFPGRFSGRQFSNSRSEMNVSTLELGDSALYLCASSLTTGLAGGAQETQYFGPGTRLLVL.